These 32 T cell receptor beta chains were sequenced from one sample in a study of identifying expanded T cells in peripheral blood. Clones were sequenced by immunoSEQ multiplex PCR, and TCRdb holds only the in-frame ones, with some missing. The sample carries about 82,000 clones, about 90% recorded once. The source material was blood. All receptors come from a person aged 18 to 70 in good health.

The V call is TRBV9, the J call TRBJ2-3; 9 nucleotides agree with TRBD2. CDR1 and CDR2 (germline): SGDLS, YYNGEE. The CDR3 consists of 18 residues. The V and J ends lost 0 bases and 1 base, in that order; junction bases with no gene match: 9. The CDR3 spells CASSVVGLAQPGTDTQYF. The DNA for the CDR3 is TGTGCCAGCAGCGTAGTGGGACTAGCCCAACCGGGCACAGATACGCAGTATTTT.

This sequence joins TRBV6-1 and TRBJ2-7, with 7 bases fitting TRBD2. Trimming removed 2 bases from V and 3 bases from J; junction bases left unmatched: 7. Germline V CDR1 and CDR2: MNHNS, SASEGT. The CDR3 loop spans 15 amino acids. The CDR3 DNA reads as TGTGCCAGCAGTGAATTGGCGGGAGAACTCTACGAGCAGTACTTC. It translates to CASSELAGELYEQYF.

The rearrangement joins TRBV5-4 to TRBJ2-1; D gene uncertain. Trimming cost V 4 bases and J 3 bases, with 14 bases left between them. CDR1 SGHNT and CDR2 YYREEE come from the germline V gene (reference sequence). There are 15 residues in the CDR3. The CDR3 is CASSPYSGIYNEQFF. The CDR3, as DNA: TGTGCCAGCAGCCCCTACAGTGGCATCTACAATGAGCAGTTCTTC.

This chain connects TRBV5-6 to TRBJ2-6; D remains ambiguous. Germline V CDR1 and CDR2: SGHDT, YYEEEE. The CDR3 has 15 amino acids. V gave up 1 base and J gave up 3 bases, with 8 bases separating them. The CDR3 region is CASSLYSLGANVLTF. DNA for the CDR3: TGTGCCAGCAGCTTGTATTCCCTTGGGGCCAACGTCCTGACTTTC.

This chain links TRBV18 with TRBJ1-4, with D maybe TRBD1 (5 bases). V was pared by 2 bases and J by 3 bases, with 13 bases between. Germline V CDR1 and CDR2: KGHSH, LQKENI. This CDR3 spans 16 amino acids. CDR3 nucleotides: TGTGCCAGCTCACCATCAGGGCAGAAGCCTAATGAAAAACTGTTTTTT. Translation: CASSPSGQKPNEKLFF. The full variable domain, rest sourced from reference TRBV18 and TRBJ1-4, is NAGVMQNPRHLVRRRGQEARLRCSPMKGHSHVYWYRQLPEEGLKFMVYLQKENIIDESGMPKERFSAEFPKEGPSILRIQQVVRGDSAAYFCASSPSGQKPNEKLFFGSGTQLSVL.

V and J are TRBV30 and TRBJ2-5; no clear D. Germline CDR1 reads GTSNPN; CDR2 reads SVGIG (reference sequence). This CDR3 comprises 14 residues. V lost 0 bases and J lost 4, with 12 bases in between. Here the CDR3 DNA reads TGTGCCTGGAGTGTAGGCTCCTCCAGAGAGACCCAGTACTTC. Translating it yields CAWSVGSSRETQYF. The full variable domain, rest sourced from reference TRBV30 and TRBJ2-5, is SQTIHQWPATLVQPVGSPLSLECTVEGTSNPNLYWYRQAAGRGLQLLFYSVGIGQISSEVPQNLSASRPQDRQFILSSKKLLLSDSGFYLCAWSVGSSRETQYFGPGTRLLVL.

For the CDR3, the DNA is TGTGCCAGCAGCTTAATCCGGGGGAATGAGCAGTTCTTC. Its protein is CASSLIRGNEQFF. This chain uses TRBV11-2 with TRBJ2-1, with TRBD2 as a possible D gene (6 bases). V shed 2 bases and J shed 7 bases, with 9 bases lying between them. Germline V gene sequence: CDR1 SGHAT, CDR2 FQNNGV. The CDR3 length is 13 residues.

V gene TRBV2 combines with J gene TRBJ1-4; 9 positions agree with TRBD1. J gave up 8 bases and V 6 bases, and 10 bases lay outside the gene matches. This CDR3 spans 15 amino acids. CDR1 is SNHLY, CDR2 FYNNEI, per germline. CDR3 coding DNA: TGTGCCAGCAGGGAGCCGGGACAGGGCCGGGAAAAACTGTTTTTT. It encodes CASREPGQGREKLFF. The full variable domain, its missing parts supplied by reference TRBV2 and TRBJ1-4, is EPEVTQTPSHQVTQMGQEVILRCVPISNHLYFYWYRQILGQKVEFLVSFYNNEISEKSEIFDDQFSVERPDGSNFTLKIRSTKLEDSAMYFCASREPGQGREKLFFGSGTQLSVL.

The gene calls are TRBV6-5 and TRBJ2-7, with 9 positions matching TRBD2. Losses at the gene ends were 7 bases for V and 6 bases for J; bases not matched to a gene: 10. This CDR3 has 14 amino acids. Per the germline V gene, CDR1 is MNHEY and CDR2 is SVGAGI. CDR3 nucleotides: TGTGCCAGCAACAGAGCGGGAGGAGGTACCGAGCAGTACTTC. Translation: CASNRAGGGTEQYF.

V usage is TRBV5-1 and J usage is TRBJ1-4; D uncertain. V lost 0 bases and J 6 bases, leaving 6 bases between the germline ends. The CDR3 is 13 residues long. Germline lookup yields CDR1 SGHRS and CDR2 YFSETQ. The CDR3 is CASSLVADEKLFF. The CDR3 bases are TGCGCCAGCAGCTTGGTGGCAGATGAAAAACTGTTTTTT.

The rearrangement uses TRBV7-2 and TRBJ1-5, with unresolved D. The germline V gene encodes CDR1 SGHTA and CDR2 FQGNSA. The CDR3 is 13 amino acids. The V and J ends lost 5 bases and 7 bases respectively, with 12 bases between them. CDR3 in amino acids: CASSLYQRQPQHF. The DNA for the CDR3 is TGTGCCAGCAGCCTTTACCAGAGACAGCCCCAGCATTTT.

Written as DNA, the CDR3 is TGTGCCAGCAGCGTGGTTGCCTTTACCCGAGCCCTCCACTTT. This translates into CASSVVAFTRALHF. The chain is built from TRBV2 and TRBJ1-6; D uncertain. The CDR3 has 14 residues. The germline V gene has CDR1 SNHLY and CDR2 FYNNEI. Deletions cut 6 bases from V and 14 bases from J, with 20 bases between.

V is TRBV18 and J is TRBJ1-1; D uncertain. The CDR3 totals 14 residues. The V gene lost 6 bases and the J gene lost 0 bases, with 11 bases spanning the gap. The germline V gene encodes CDR1 KGHSH and CDR2 LQKENI. The CDR3 reads CASSKSYMNTEAFF. The DNA for the CDR3 is TGTGCCAGCTCCAAGTCATACATGAACACTGAAGCTTTCTTT. The full variable domain, with the rest looked up from reference TRBV18 and TRBJ1-1, is NAGVMQNPRHLVRRRGQEARLRCSPMKGHSHVYWYRQLPEEGLKFMVYLQKENIIDESGMPKERFSAEFPKEGPSILRIQQVVRGDSAAYFCASSKSYMNTEAFFGQGTRLTVV.

The CDR3 DNA sequence: TGCGCCAGCAGCCAGGGGGCTAATGGAAACACCATATATTTT. This gives the protein CASSQGANGNTIYF. The chain combines TRBV4-1 with TRBJ1-3, with D maybe TRBD1 (6 bases). Germline CDR1 MGHRA, CDR2 YSYEKL. The CDR3 consists of 14 residues. Trimming took 3 bases from V and 3 from J, leaving 9 bases between them.

This chain links TRBV5-4 with TRBJ2-2; perhaps TRBD1 as D (5 bases). Germline V CDR1 and CDR2: SGHNT, YYREEE (reference sequence). The CDR3 totals 16 residues. The V end was cut by 0 bases, the J end by 4 bases, with 13 bases between. CDR3 residues: CASSLVGARRTGELFF. For the CDR3, the DNA is TGTGCCAGCAGCTTGGTTGGGGCTAGGCGCACCGGGGAGCTGTTTTTT. The whole variable domain, remainder taken from reference TRBV5-4 and TRBJ2-2, is ETGVTQSPTHLIKTRGQQVTLRCSSQSGHNTVSWYQQALGQGPQFIFQYYREEENGRGNFPPRFSGLQFPNYSSELNVNALELDDSALYLCASSLVGARRTGELFFGEGSRLTVL.

In its sample, this clone was seen a few times. The chain joins TRBV4-3 to TRBJ1-5; D is ambiguous. Trimming removed 0 bases at V and 7 bases at J, with 7 bases between. The CDR3 length is 13 residues. Looked up from germline, CDR1 is LGHNA and CDR2 is YSLEER. CDR3 nucleotide sequence: TGCGCCAGCAGCCAAGACTTAGACCAGCCCCAGCATTTT. The encoded protein is CASSQDLDQPQHF.

The chain joins TRBV5-4 to TRBJ2-7; D gene uncertain. The ends were cut back, 4 bases at V and 0 bases at J, with 17 bases in the middle. Germline assignment: CDR1 SGHNT and CDR2 YYREEE (reference sequence). The CDR3 loop spans 16 amino acids. Written as DNA, the CDR3 is TGTGCCAGCAGCCACCCTTCCGACACAAACTCCTACGAGCAGTACTTC. Its translation is CASSHPSDTNSYEQYF.

CDR3 amino acids: CASSYGQGASDTQYF. In DNA form, the CDR3 reads TGCGCCAGCAGCTACGGACAGGGAGCATCGGATACGCAGTATTTT. The rearrangement links TRBV5-1 to TRBJ2-3; 8 nucleotides align to TRBD1. Germline CDR1 SGHRS, CDR2 YFSETQ. The V gene end was trimmed by 3 bases and the J gene end by 6 bases; junction bases not matched to a gene: 9. CDR3 length equals 15 residues.

This clone was detected only once. This rearrangement joins TRBV5-4 to TRBJ2-7, with D possibly matching TRBD1 (6 bases). The CDR3 has 14 residues. From germline, CDR1 is SGHNT and CDR2 YYREEE (reference sequence). Trimming left V 2 bases short and J 2 bases short, with 11 bases between. CDR3 in amino acids: CASSFVDRTYEQYF. In DNA, the CDR3 is TGTGCCAGCAGCTTTGTGGACAGAACCTACGAGCAGTACTTC.

CDR3 protein: CASSPREGGPLHF. The CDR3 DNA reads as TGCGCCAGCAGCCCCAGGGAAGGGGGCCCCCTCCACTTT. The chain recombines TRBV5-1 with TRBJ1-6; 7 nucleotides agree with TRBD1. Germline lookup yields CDR1 SGHRS and CDR2 YFSETQ. This CDR3 is 13 amino acids long. The V and J ends lost 4 bases and 13 bases, in that order; junction bases with no gene match: 8. Based on the CDR3 plus reference TRBV5-1 and TRBJ1-6, the full variable domain is KAGVTQTPRYLIKTRGQQVTLSCSPISGHRSVSWYQQTPGQGLQFLFEYFSETQRNKGNFPGRFSGRQFSNSRSEMNVSTLELGDSALYLCASSPREGGPLHFGNGTRLTVT.

This clone appeared a few times. J is TRBJ1-5 and V is TRBV23-1; D is undetermined. TRBV23-1 is designated an ORF whose function remains uncertain. This CDR3 has 13 residues. Trimming stripped 4 bases from V and 6 bases from J, with 10 bases between. CDR3 in amino acids: CASSPWVGQPQHF. As DNA, the CDR3 is TGCGCCAGCAGTCCGTGGGTGGGTCAGCCCCAGCATTTT.

The rearrangement uses TRBV11-1 and TRBJ1-1; TRBD1 aligns across 10 bases. Germline V CDR1 and CDR2: SGHAT, FQDESV (reference sequence). J lost 3 bases, V lost 2 bases, and 6 bases had no gene match. The CDR3 is 16 amino acids. CDR3 sequence (DNA): TGTGCCAGCAGCTTAAGGGACAGGGGCCTATACACTGAAGCTTTCTTT. It translates to CASSLRDRGLYTEAFF. Filled out from reference TRBV11-1 and TRBJ1-1, the complete variable domain reads EAEVAQSPRYKITEKSQAVAFWCDPISGHATLYWYRQILGQGPELLVQFQDESVVDDSQLPKDRFSAERLKGVDSTLKIQPAELGDSAMYLCASSLRDRGLYTEAFFGQGTRLTVV.

The rearrangement joins TRBV19 to TRBJ2-1; 9 bases are a match to TRBD2. The CDR3 has 16 amino acids. Trimming cost V 3 bases and J 2 bases; bases outside gene matches: 5. Germline V gene data show CDR1 as LNHDA and CDR2 as SQIVND (reference sequence). The CDR3 nucleotides read TGTGCCAGTAGTATCAGGAGCGGGAGGCCCTACAATGAGCAGTTCTTC. This translates into CASSIRSGRPYNEQFF.

The V gene is TRBV28, the J gene TRBJ1-1; 7 bases align to TRBD1. Per germline, CDR1 MDHEN and CDR2 SYDVKM. This CDR3 has 14 amino acids. Trimming removed 2 bases from V and 6 bases from J; junction bases left unmatched: 6. For the CDR3, the DNA is TGTGCCAGCAGTTTAGAGGGACAGCTGGCTGAAGCTTTCTTT. Amino acid sequence: CASSLEGQLAEAFF. Complete variable domain (other parts from reference TRBV28 and TRBJ1-1): DVKVTQSSRYLVKRTGEKVFLECVQDMDHENMFWYRQDPGLGLRLIYFSYDVKMKEKGDIPEGYSVSREKKERFSLILESASTNQTSMYLCASSLEGQLAEAFFGQGTRLTVV.

The rearrangement joins TRBV27 to TRBJ2-1, with D possibly TRBD2 on 6 matching bases. Germline assignment: CDR1 MNHEY and CDR2 SMNVEV (reference sequence). This CDR3 spans 16 amino acids. The germline V and J ends were trimmed by 6 bases and 1 base, with 16 bases remaining between them. The CDR3 nucleotides read TGTGCCAGCAGCTACGTTAGGGGAGGATCCTACAATGAGCAGTTCTTC. Translated, it gives CASSYVRGGSYNEQFF.

The rearrangement joins TRBV11-3 to TRBJ2-2, with D unclear. The CDR3 is 14 amino acids. Germline-derived CDR1 and CDR2 are SGHNT and YENEEA. V dropped 1 base and J dropped 5 bases, with 8 bases sitting between them. The CDR3 is CASSLVVVTGELFF. As DNA, the CDR3 is TGTGCCAGCAGCTTAGTCGTGGTGACCGGGGAGCTGTTTTTT.

The rearrangement links TRBV12-5 to TRBJ1-1; a possible D gene is TRBD1 (6 bases). In germline, CDR1 is LGHNT, CDR2 FRNRAP. V dropped 6 bases and J dropped 5 bases, with 7 bases sitting between them. This CDR3 has 11 residues. CDR3 sequence (DNA): TGTGCTAGTGGCACAGGGACTGAAGCTTTCTTT. It specifies CASGTGTEAFF. Variable domain in full (rest from reference TRBV12-5 and TRBJ1-1): DARVTQTPRHKVTEMGQEVTMRCQPILGHNTVFWYRQTMMQGLELLAYFRNRAPLDDSGMPKDRFSAEMPDATLATLKIQPSEPRDSAVYFCASGTGTEAFFGQGTRLTVV.

This clone was recorded only once. The rearrangement uses TRBV10-3 and TRBJ2-6, with a possible D match to TRBD1 (6 bases). V lost 0 bases and J lost 4, with 10 bases in between. The CDR3 has 16 amino acids. The V gene's germline CDR1 is ENHRY and CDR2 SYGVKD. The CDR3 coding sequence is TGTGCCATCAGTGAGTCAACAGGGCCCGGGGCCAACGTCCTGACTTTC. As protein: CAISESTGPGANVLTF.

The rearrangement uses TRBV4-1 and TRBJ1-2, with a weak D call TRBD1 (6 bases). Trimming removed 1 base at V and 5 bases at J, with 11 bases between. Germline loops: CDR1 MGHRA, CDR2 YSYEKL. This CDR3 spans 14 amino acids. As DNA, the CDR3 is TGCGCCAGCAGCCAAGTTGACAGGCCATATGGCTACACCTTC. Its protein product is CASSQVDRPYGYTF.

CDR3 coding DNA: TGTGCCAGCAGCGGGAGAAATAATTCACCCCTCCACTTT. The encoded protein is CASSGRNNSPLHF. This sequence joins TRBV9 and TRBJ1-6; D ambiguous. CDR3 length: 13 residues. Germline CDR1 reads SGDLS; CDR2 reads YYNGEE. The V gene lost 3 bases and the J gene lost 5 bases, with 6 bases spanning the gap.

This clone was detected only once. V gene TRBV27 combines with J gene TRBJ2-7; D gene unclear. Trimming took 6 bases from V and 0 from J, leaving 18 bases between them. The CDR3 spans 16 residues. Looked up from germline, CDR1 is MNHEY and CDR2 is SMNVEV (reference sequence). DNA for the CDR3: TGTGCCAGCAGCAATTCTCTGAAGAAGAGCTCCTACGAGCAGTACTTC. Amino acids: CASSNSLKKSSYEQYF.

The chain combines TRBV5-1 with TRBJ2-5; 8 nucleotides align to TRBD1. The CDR3 runs to 15 residues. V gave up 3 bases and J gave up 3 bases; unmatched junction bases: 7. Germline V gives CDR1 SGHRS, CDR2 YFSETQ. The CDR3 nucleotides read TGCGCCAGCAGCTCTTACAGGGGGAGAGAAGAGACCCAGTACTTC. Protein product: CASSSYRGREETQYF. The whole variable domain, filled in from reference TRBV5-1 and TRBJ2-5, reads KAGVTQTPRYLIKTRGQQVTLSCSPISGHRSVSWYQQTPGQGLQFLFEYFSETQRNKGNFPGRFSGRQFSNSRSEMNVSTLELGDSALYLCASSSYRGREETQYFGPGTRLLVL.